This TCR beta chain is from a study of cytomegalovirus exposure and HLA in healthy donors. General study points: The study flagged some 170 TCR beta chains as cytomegalovirus-associated. It was assumed in the presence/absence analyses that sequencing depth was roughly uniform across donors.

Comment on this clone: Its specificity is unknown.

PCR primers comprised 60 Vbeta and 13 Jbeta primers. Libraries were prepared by immunoSEQ multiplex PCR; TCRdb keeps only in-frame clonotypes and omits some of them. Among fewer than 250,000 clones listed, approximately 86% were seen once. The donors comprised healthy bone marrow donors. CDR1 and CDR2 from the germline V gene are MGHRA and YSYEKL. This CDR3 comprises 17 residues. Trimming stripped 0 bases from V and 1 base from J, with 16 bases between. The specimen was PBMCs. The sequence was obtained from a boy younger than 10 in good health and CMV-seronegative. V gene TRBV4-1 combines with J gene TRBJ2-7; maybe TRBD2 (5 bases). The CDR3 is CASSQDPEAALSYEQYF. CDR3 coding DNA: TGCGCCAGCAGCCAAGACCCGGAGGCAGCCCTTTCCTACGAGCAGTACTTC.